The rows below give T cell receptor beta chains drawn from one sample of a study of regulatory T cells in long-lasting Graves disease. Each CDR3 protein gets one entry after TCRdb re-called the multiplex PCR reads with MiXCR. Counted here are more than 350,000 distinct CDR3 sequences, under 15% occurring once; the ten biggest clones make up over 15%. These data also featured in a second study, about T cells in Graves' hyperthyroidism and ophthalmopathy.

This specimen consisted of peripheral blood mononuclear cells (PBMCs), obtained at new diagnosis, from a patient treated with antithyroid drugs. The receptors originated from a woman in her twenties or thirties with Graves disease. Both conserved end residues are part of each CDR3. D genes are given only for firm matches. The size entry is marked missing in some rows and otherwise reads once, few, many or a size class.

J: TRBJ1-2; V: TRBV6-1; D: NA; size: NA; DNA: TGTGCCAGCACCGGGGCCTGGAATGGCTACACCTTC; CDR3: CASTGAWNGYTF
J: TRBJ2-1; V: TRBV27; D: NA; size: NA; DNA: TGTGCCAGCACTCCGGGACCGTCCTACGGTGAGCAGTTCTTC; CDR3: CASTPGPSYGEQFF
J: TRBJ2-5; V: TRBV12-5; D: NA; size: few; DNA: TGTGCTAGTGGTTTGGCTCGCAAAAAGACCCAGTACTTC; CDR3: CASGLARKKTQYF
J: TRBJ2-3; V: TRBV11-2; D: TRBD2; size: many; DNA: TGTGCCAGCAGGGGGGGGACTAGCGGAAAAAACACAGATACGCAGTATTTT; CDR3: CASRGGTSGKNTDTQYF
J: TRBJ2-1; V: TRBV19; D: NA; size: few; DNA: TGTGCCAGTTCGAACAGGATGGTTGATGAGCAGTTCTTC; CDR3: CASSNRMVDEQFF
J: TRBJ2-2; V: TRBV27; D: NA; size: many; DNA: TGTGCCAGCAGTGCCCAGCTCCGGGACTTAGGCGGGGAGCTGTTTTTT; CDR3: CASSAQLRDLGGELFF
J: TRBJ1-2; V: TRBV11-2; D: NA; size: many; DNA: TGTGCCAGCAGCTTAGGGGCAGGGGACTCTGATGGCTACACCTTC; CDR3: CASSLGAGDSDGYTF
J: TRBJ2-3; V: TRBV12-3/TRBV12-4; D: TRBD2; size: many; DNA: TGTGCCAGCAGGGCCTGGGGACTAGCGGGAGACGACACAGATACGCAGTATTTT; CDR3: CASRAWGLAGDDTDTQYF
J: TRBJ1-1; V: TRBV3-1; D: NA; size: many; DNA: TGTGCCAGCAGCCAACTCACAGGGCTTGAAGCTTTCTTT; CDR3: CASSQLTGLEAFF
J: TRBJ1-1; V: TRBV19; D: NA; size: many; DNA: TGTGCCAGTAGCACCCTGGGAGCGGGAGCTTTCTTT; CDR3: CASSTLGAGAFF
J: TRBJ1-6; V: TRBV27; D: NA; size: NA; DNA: TGTGCCAGCACCCAGGACAGCAGGAGTTCACCCCTCCACTTT; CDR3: CASTQDSRSSPLHF
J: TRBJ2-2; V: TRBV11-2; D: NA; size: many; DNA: TGTGCCAGCAGCTTTATTCGAACACCAACAACCGGGGAGCTGTTTTTT; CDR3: CASSFIRTPTTGELFF
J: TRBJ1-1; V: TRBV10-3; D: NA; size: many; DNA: TGTGCCATCAGTTTCGGCTCCCAGAACACTGAAGCTTTCTTT; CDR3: CAISFGSQNTEAFF
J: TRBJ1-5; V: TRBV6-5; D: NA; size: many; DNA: TGTGCCAGCAGTTTGGGACGGTTCAATCAGCCCCAGCATTTT; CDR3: CASSLGRFNQPQHF
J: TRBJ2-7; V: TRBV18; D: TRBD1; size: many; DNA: TGTGCCAGCTCTCCCCCAGACAGGGGGCCCTACGAGCAGTACTTC; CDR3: CASSPPDRGPYEQYF
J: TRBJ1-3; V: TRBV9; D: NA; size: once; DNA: TGTGCCAGCAGCGTAGAGGCATTCGGAAACACCATATATTTT; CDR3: CASSVEAFGNTIYF
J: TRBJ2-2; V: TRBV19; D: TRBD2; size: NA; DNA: TGTGCCAGTAGTATAGATCAAGCGGGATCGAGATACACCGGGGAGCTGTTTTTT; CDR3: CASSIDQAGSRYTGELFF
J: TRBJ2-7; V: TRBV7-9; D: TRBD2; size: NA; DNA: TGTGCCAGCAGCTTATCCCCTCTTAGCGGGGCCTCCTACGAGCAGTACTTC; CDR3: CASSLSPLSGASYEQYF